A selection of T cell receptor beta chains follows, all from one sample in a study of blood T cells in healthy people across ages. TCRdb itself ran the 5' RACE reads through MiXCR, one entry per CDR3 protein. The sample comprises about 670,000 distinct CDR3 sequences, about 51% of which are singletons, and 13% rests with the top ten. What was sequenced was blood. These receptor sequences come from a woman aged 80 or over in good health. Each CDR3 is given with its conserved first and last residue. The D gene is left open where the match is weak. Size values are once, few and many counts, or a class for expanded clones, and some rows have none.

D,V,J,size,CDR3,DNA
TRBD2,TRBV12-3/TRBV12-4,TRBJ2-7,many,CASSSSGRGEQYF,TGTGCCAGCAGTTCTAGCGGGAGAGGCGAGCAGTACTTC
TRBD2,TRBV29-1,TRBJ2-1,NA,CSAASPGLAVWDEQFF,TGCAGCGCTGCAAGTCCGGGACTAGCGGTTTGGGATGAGCAGTTCTTC
TRBD1,TRBV7-2,TRBJ1-3,NA,CASSLHQGVRGNTIYF,TGTGCCAGCAGCTTACACCAGGGGGTGCGAGGAAACACCATATATTTT
NA,TRBV28,TRBJ2-7,once,CASSFRPGGLEQYF,TGTGCCAGCAGTTTCCGCCCAGGCGGTCTTGAGCAGTACTTC
NA,TRBV6-5,TRBJ2-3,many,CASSLEGEETDTQYF,TGTGCCAGCAGTTTGGAAGGGGAGGAGACAGATACGCAGTATTTT
NA,TRBV10-3,TRBJ1-5,NA,CAISESPTLWGDQPQHF,TGTGCCATCAGTGAGTCACCGACGTTATGGGGGGATCAGCCCCAGCATTTT
TRBD1,TRBV20-1,TRBJ1-2,many,CSAPGQGAPVYGYTF,TGCAGTGCCCCCGGACAGGGGGCCCCGGTCTATGGCTACACCTTC
NA,TRBV29-1,TRBJ2-4,NA,CSVGEVDGNIQYF,TGCAGCGTCGGCGAAGTGGACGGAAACATTCAGTACTTC
TRBD2,TRBV28,TRBJ2-1,many,CASSSPWGSGTLGVSNEQFF,TGTGCCAGCAGTTCCCCGTGGGGTAGCGGGACACTAGGAGTGTCCAATGAGCAGTTCTTC
NA,TRBV20-1,TRBJ2-7,many,CSARDPVVNEQYF,TGCAGTGCTAGAGACCCCGTGGTTAACGAGCAGTACTTC